The 28 T cell receptor beta chains presented below share a single source sample, sequenced in a study of lymphopenia after photon versus proton radiotherapy (dated by TCRdb to between 2018 and 2020). Library preparation used the immunoSEQ multiplex PCR assay. Not all clones reach the TCRdb copy of this immuneACCESS table, which keeps in-frame sequences only. Checked studies attribute under half of the gap to unresolved V genes and leave the rest unexplained. The sample table contains roughly 58,000 clones; only one count was recorded for about nine tenths of them. In total, the top ten clones hold 9.5% to 15% of the sample. Sample: peripheral blood, taken from a patient treated with proton-based radiotherapy. These receptor sequences come from a man older than 75 with esophageal cancer.

The V and J genes are TRBV30 and TRBJ1-4; D is unclear. The ends were cut back, 5 bases at V and 7 bases at J, with 8 bases in the middle. CDR1 and CDR2 (germline): GTSNPN, SVGIG (reference sequence). The CDR3 is 11 amino acids. Here the CDR3 reads CAWGELEKLFF. The CDR3 DNA follows: TGTGCCTGGGGGGAACTTGAAAAACTGTTTTTT. Looking up the rest from reference TRBV30 and TRBJ1-4 gives the full variable domain: SQTIHQWPATLVQPVGSPLSLECTVEGTSNPNLYWYRQAAGRGLQLLFYSVGIGQISSEVPQNLSASRPQDRQFILSSKKLLLSDSGFYLCAWGELEKLFFGSGTQLSVL.

The genes are TRBV11-2 and TRBJ2-7; 8 nucleotides line up with TRBD2. The CDR3 runs to 14 residues. Trimming at V came to 4 bases and at J to 1 base, leaving 3 bases not matched to a gene. Germline V gene data show CDR1 as SGHAT and CDR2 as FQNNGV. CDR3 sequence reads: CASSSGGGSYEQYF. The CDR3 region has the DNA TGTGCCAGCAGCTCGGGGGGGGGATCCTACGAGCAGTACTTC.

The chain recombines TRBV7-3 with TRBJ2-1; D may match TRBD1 or TRBD2 (6 bases each). The germline CDR1 and CDR2 sequences are SGHTA and FQGTGA. This CDR3 has 15 amino acids. V was pared by 5 bases and J by 9 bases, with 20 bases between. CDR3 in DNA: TGTGCCAGCAGCCTCAACGTGGGGGGCGTCGGTGAGCAGTTCTTC. This gives the protein CASSLNVGGVGEQFF.

J is TRBJ2-1 and V is TRBV6-6, with 8 bases that match TRBD2. The CDR3 has 15 residues. Trimming at V came to 2 bases and at J to 4 bases, leaving 4 bases not matched to a gene. Germline loops: CDR1 MNHNY, CDR2 SVGAGI (reference sequence). CDR3 sequence reads: CASSYAGGVYNEQFF. CDR3 bases: TGTGCCAGCAGTTACGCGGGGGGCGTATACAATGAGCAGTTCTTC.

The chain combines TRBV6-1 with TRBJ2-5; D possibly uses TRBD1 or TRBD2 (6 bases each). V was clipped by 8 bases and J by 5 bases, with 18 bases between them. The CDR3 consists of 14 residues. Per germline, CDR1 MNHNS and CDR2 SASEGT. The CDR3 loop is CASQQGGPGETQYF. DNA of the CDR3: TGTGCCAGCCAGCAAGGGGGGCCCGGGGAGACCCAGTACTTC.

This sequence joins TRBV11-2 and TRBJ2-1; the D gene is possibly TRBD1 (5 bases). V lost 6 bases, J lost 1 base, and 10 bases lay in between. The CDR3 totals 14 residues. Germline CDR1 reads SGHAT; CDR2 reads FQNNGV. Here the CDR3 reads CASSNTGSYNEQFF. The CDR3 coding sequence is TGTGCCAGCAGTAACACAGGTTCCTACAATGAGCAGTTCTTC.

The V gene is TRBV7-9, the J gene TRBJ2-7, with 14 bases fitting TRBD2. CDR1 SEHNR and CDR2 FQNEAQ come from the germline V gene (reference sequence). Germline trimming cut 0 bases from V and 3 bases from J; bases unmatched to any gene: 1. The CDR3 is 16 amino acids. CDR3 residues: CASSLAGLAGDYEQYF. The DNA for the CDR3 is TGTGCCAGCAGCTTAGCGGGACTAGCGGGAGACTACGAGCAGTACTTC.

This clone is a singleton in its sample. V usage is TRBV2 and J usage is TRBJ2-7; 8 positions match TRBD2. CDR1 is SNHLY and CDR2 is FYNNEI in the germline V gene. The CDR3 totals 15 residues. Trimming took 6 bases from V and 2 from J; bases not matched to a gene: 9. The CDR3 reads CASSGGTRRTYEQYF. The CDR3 nucleotides are TGTGCCAGCAGCGGGGGGACTAGGCGAACCTACGAGCAGTACTTC.

J is TRBJ2-7 and V is TRBV30; no definite D call. Germline V gene data show CDR1 as GTSNPN and CDR2 as SVGIG (reference sequence). Trimming removed 1 base at V and 3 bases at J, with 4 bases between. The CDR3 runs 11 residues. The CDR3 loop reads CAWSGGYEQYF. DNA of the CDR3: TGTGCCTGGAGTGGAGGCTACGAGCAGTACTTC.

The rearrangement links TRBV12-5 to TRBJ2-1; 7 nucleotides align to TRBD1. Germline V lookup: CDR1 LGHNT, CDR2 FRNRAP. V dropped 3 bases and J dropped 9; count of bases not matched to a gene: 11. The CDR3 extends over 15 amino acids. CDR3 region: CASGFETGSGGEQFF. CDR3 nucleotide sequence: TGTGCTAGTGGTTTCGAGACAGGGTCAGGGGGTGAGCAGTTCTTC. The complete variable domain, with remaining parts taken from reference TRBV12-5 and TRBJ2-1, reads DARVTQTPRHKVTEMGQEVTMRCQPILGHNTVFWYRQTMMQGLELLAYFRNRAPLDDSGMPKDRFSAEMPDATLATLKIQPSEPRDSAVYFCASGFETGSGGEQFFGPGTRLTVL.

The V gene is TRBV7-2, the J gene TRBJ1-3, with a possible D match to TRBD1 (6 bases). Trimming removed 5 bases at V and 10 bases at J, with 15 bases between. Germline CDR1 SGHTA, CDR2 FQGNSA. The length of the CDR3 is 13 residues. CDR3 coding DNA: TGTGCCAGCAGCCCCCGACAGGCAACGACCATATATTTT. It translates to CASSPRQATTIYF.

The chain uses TRBV7-2 and TRBJ1-4; the match to TRBD1 covers 7 bases. Germline CDR1 and CDR2: SGHTA and FQGNSA. This CDR3 region has 14 residues. The V segment lost 5 bases and the J segment 5 bases; nucleotides outside the gene matches: 5. CDR3 sequence (DNA): TGTGCCAGCAGCACGGGACAGAGGAATGAAAAACTGTTTTTT. Translated, it gives CASSTGQRNEKLFF.

The chain employs TRBV7-2 and TRBJ2-1; TRBD1 matches 9 bases. V trimming: 5 bases; J trimming: 0 bases; junction bases outside the gene matches: 2. The CDR3 has 15 residues. Germline assignment: CDR1 SGHTA and CDR2 FQGNSA. Here the CDR3 reads CASSQTGGSYNEQFF. CDR3 bases: TGTGCCAGCAGCCAGACAGGGGGCTCCTACAATGAGCAGTTCTTC.

The chain links TRBV20-1 to TRBJ2-7; perhaps TRBD1 as D (6 bases). CDR3 size: 11 residues. Germline V gene sequence: CDR1 DFQATT, CDR2 SNEGSKA (reference sequence). V shed 0 bases and J shed 10 bases, with 10 bases lying between them. The CDR3 region is CSARDRGFQYF. The CDR3 DNA reads TGCAGTGCTAGAGACAGGGGATTCCAGTACTTC.

CDR3 DNA: TGCGCCAGCAGCCAAGACCCGTGGGAGGGCCCTCTTTCCAAAAACATTCAGTACTTC. Amino acids: CASSQDPWEGPLSKNIQYF. The chain combines TRBV4-3 with TRBJ2-4; TRBD2 aligns across 7 bases. The ends lost 0 bases at V and 2 bases at J; junction bases unmatched: 13. CDR1 and CDR2 from the germline V gene are LGHNA and YSLEER. The CDR3 is made up of 19 amino acids.

The rearrangement links TRBV7-9 to TRBJ1-1; 8 nucleotides match TRBD1. Per germline, CDR1 SEHNR and CDR2 FQNEAQ (reference sequence). Trimming at V came to 5 bases and at J to 2 bases, leaving 10 bases not matched to a gene. CDR3 length equals 16 residues. The CDR3 region has the DNA TGTGCCAGCAGCCCGTCCCAGGGACAGGTTAACACTGAAGCTTTCTTT. Protein: CASSPSQGQVNTEAFF.

The V and J genes are TRBV7-9 and TRBJ1-2; D gene unclear. Germline V gene sequence: CDR1 SEHNR, CDR2 FQNEAQ (reference sequence). The CDR3 covers 13 residues. Trimming removed 4 bases at V and 2 bases at J, with 8 bases between. DNA of the CDR3: TGTGCCAGCAGCTCCCGGACCAACTATGGCTACACCTTC. It is translated as CASSSRTNYGYTF.

The chain joins TRBV7-2 to TRBJ2-2; D is ambiguous. Germline loops: CDR1 SGHTA, CDR2 FQGNSA. The ends were cut back, 5 bases at V and 8 bases at J, with 18 bases in the middle. This CDR3 comprises 15 residues. The chain's CDR3 is CASSPPGRSLGELFF. CDR3 coding DNA: TGTGCCAGCAGCCCCCCCGGACGGAGTTTGGGGGAGCTGTTTTTT.

The V gene is TRBV30, the J gene TRBJ1-2, with 8 bases fitting TRBD1. From germline, CDR1 is GTSNPN and CDR2 SVGIG (reference sequence). Germline trimming cut 7 bases from V and 6 bases from J; bases unmatched to any gene: 10. The CDR3 runs to 13 residues. CDR3 DNA: TGTGCCTATTGGACAGGGACCGGGAATGGCTACACCTTC. The encoded protein is CAYWTGTGNGYTF.

The rearrangement uses TRBV9 and TRBJ2-7; 10 bases fit TRBD2. V lost 2 bases, J lost 2 bases, and 4 bases stayed unmatched. Germline assignment: CDR1 SGDLS and CDR2 YYNGEE. The CDR3 sequence is 15 residues long. CDR3 coding DNA: TGTGCCAGCAGCGTCGGACTAGCGGCAGCCTACGAGCAGTACTTC. This codes for CASSVGLAAAYEQYF.

V usage is TRBV6-1 and J usage is TRBJ1-6; D gene uncertain. Looked up from germline, CDR1 is MNHNS and CDR2 is SASEGT. Trimming removed 3 bases at V and 7 bases at J, with 10 bases between. The CDR3 sequence is 14 residues long. For the CDR3, the DNA is TGTGCCAGCAGTGACGGGCAGAGAAATTCACCCCTCCACTTT. Protein sequence: CASSDGQRNSPLHF.

The chain joins TRBV19 to TRBJ2-1; D remains unclear. The length of the CDR3 is 12 residues. V shed 5 bases and J shed 7 bases, with 9 bases lying between them. Germline CDR1 LNHDA, CDR2 SQIVND (reference sequence). The CDR3 loop is CASSSYRNEQFF. The DNA of the CDR3 is TGTGCCAGTAGTTCCTACCGGAATGAGCAGTTCTTC.

The rearrangement joins TRBV19 to TRBJ1-4; D remains unclear. The germline V gene has CDR1 LNHDA and CDR2 SQIVND (reference sequence). The V end lost 3 bases, the J end lost 8 bases, and 13 bases lay between the germline ends. This CDR3 is 14 amino acids long. CDR3 loop: CASSITVSVEKLFF. CDR3 DNA: TGTGCCAGTAGTATTACGGTGTCTGTGGAAAAACTGTTTTTT. Full variable domain (missing parts from reference TRBV19 and TRBJ1-4): DGGITQSPKYLFRKEGQNVTLSCEQNLNHDAMYWYRQDPGQGLRLIYYSQIVNDFQKGDIAEGYSVSREKKESFPLTVTSAQKNPTAFYLCASSITVSVEKLFFGSGTQLSVL.

V usage is TRBV18 and J usage is TRBJ2-5, with D perhaps given as TRBD1 or TRBD2 (7 bases each). This CDR3 has 16 amino acids. Germline V lookup: CDR1 KGHSH, CDR2 LQKENI. Trimming stripped 0 bases from V and 6 bases from J, with 17 bases between. DNA of the CDR3: TGTGCCAGCTCACCACCGCAACAGGGGAGGGAAAAGACCCAGTACTTC. Its translation: CASSPPQQGREKTQYF.

This rearrangement joins TRBV11-3 to TRBJ1-6; perhaps TRBD1 as D (5 bases). The CDR3 is 14 residues long. V was cut by 3 bases and J by 7 bases, with 10 bases left in between. Germline-derived CDR1 and CDR2 are SGHNT and YENEEA. The CDR3 here is CASSFRQQNSPLHF. The CDR3, as DNA: TGTGCCAGCAGCTTCAGACAGCAGAATTCACCCCTCCACTTT. Filled out from reference TRBV11-3 and TRBJ1-6, the complete variable domain reads EAGVVQSPRYKIIEKKQPVAFWCNPISGHNTLYWYLQNLGQGPELLIRYENEEAVDDSQLPKDRFSAERLKGVDSTLKIQPAELGDSAVYLCASSFRQQNSPLHFGNGTRLTVT.

A single count supports this clone. The chain combines TRBV7-6 with TRBJ1-2, with TRBD1 matching 11 bases. Germline-derived CDR1 and CDR2 are SGHVS and FNYEAQ. The CDR3 has 15 residues. Germline trimming cut 4 bases from V and 8 bases from J; bases unmatched to any gene: 9. The CDR3 here is CASSSIRTGGAGYTF. The CDR3 nucleotides read TGTGCCAGCAGCTCTATCCGGACAGGGGGCGCGGGCTACACCTTC.

This clone was detected only once. One junction end does not reproduce the germline sequence, and a read error may be involved. This rearrangement joins TRBV7-7 to TRBJ2-1, with TRBD1 identical over 8 bases. The germline V gene has CDR1 SSHAT and CDR2 FNYEAQ (reference sequence). This CDR3 spans 15 amino acids. The CDR3 loop reads CASSPGTGMGNEQFF. As DNA, the CDR3 is TGTGCTAGCAGCCCCGGGACAGGTATGGGCAATGAGCAGTTCTTC.

This rearrangement joins TRBV29-1 to TRBJ1-2, with a possible D match to TRBD1 (5 bases). The germline V and J ends were trimmed by 7 bases and 3 bases, with 12 bases remaining between them. Per germline, CDR1 SQVTM and CDR2 ANQGSEA. The CDR3 length is 12 residues. CDR3 protein: CSAPGTDYGYTF. The CDR3 coding sequence is TGCAGCGCTCCCGGGACGGACTATGGCTACACCTTC.